This is a list of T cell receptor beta chains from one sample in a study of T cells after posttransplantation cyclophosphamide. This table comes from immunoSEQ multiplex PCR, and its TCRdb copy is limited to in-frame clones, with some not included. Found here are tens of thousands of clones, around 95% of them singletons; the top ten hold 3%. Source material: PBMCs. Receptors originate from a woman between 25 and 40 years old in good health and a related stem cell transplant donor. Each CDR3 is given with its conserved first and last residue. A D gene is named only where the DNA matches it firmly. Some rows mark clone size as missing; the rest say once, few, many or name a class of expanded clone.

TRBJ1-4 | 14 | TRBV7-9 | - | - | CASSLVGPNEKLFF | TGTGCCAGCAGCTTAGTCGGACCTAATGAAAAACTGTTTTTT
TRBJ1-1 | 14 | TRBV5-1 | - | - | CASSLVSGGTEAFF | TGCGCCAGCAGCTTGGTCTCGGGGGGCACTGAAGCTTTCTTT
TRBJ1-4 | 15 | TRBV18 | - | - | CASSPKLSTNEKLFF | TGTGCCAGCTCCCCTAAACTATCAACTAATGAAAAACTGTTTTTT
TRBJ1-3 | 18 | TRBV4-2 | - | TRBD1 | CASSQHPPGQGRGNTIYF | TGTGCCAGCAGCCAGCACCCTCCGGGACAGGGTAGAGGAAACACCATATATTTT
TRBJ2-7 | 13 | TRBV28 | - | - | CASSETDNYEQYF | TGTGCCAGCAGTGAGACAGACAACTACGAGCAGTACTTC
TRBJ1-2 | 15 | TRBV7-2 | once | - | CASSLGTESFHGYTF | TGTGCCAGCAGCTTGGGGACGGAGAGTTTCCATGGCTACACCTTC
TRBJ2-1 | 13 | TRBV11-2 | - | - | CASSSDVYNEQFF | TGTGCCAGCAGCTCGGACGTTTACAATGAGCAGTTCTTC
TRBJ2-5 | 12 | TRBV18 | - | - | CASSPYEETQYF | TGTGCCAGCTCACCGTATGAAGAGACCCAGTACTTC
TRBJ2-1 | 13 | TRBV19 | - | TRBD1 | CASRPTGLNEQFF | TGTGCCAGTAGGCCGACAGGGCTCAATGAGCAGTTCTTC
TRBJ1-4 | 14 | TRBV30 | - | - | CAWSEGLTNEKLFF | TGTGCCTGGAGTGAGGGTCTCACGAATGAAAAACTGTTTTTT
TRBJ1-5 | 14 | TRBV5-5 | - | - | CASSLEGGNQPQHF | TGTGCCAGCAGCTTGGAAGGTGGGAATCAGCCCCAGCATTTT
TRBJ1-2 | 17 | TRBV19 | - | TRBD1 | CASNPVDRAVGGYGYTF | TGTGCCAGTAACCCCGTGGACAGGGCGGTTGGGGGCTATGGCTACACCTTC
TRBJ2-1 | 18 | TRBV9 | - | - | CASSVGERGLWVYNEQFF | TGTGCCAGCAGCGTAGGGGAACGGGGTCTGTGGGTCTACAATGAGCAGTTCTTC
TRBJ2-4 | 11 | TRBV6-1 | - | - | CASSPLNIQYF | TGTGCCAGCAGTCCTTTAAACATTCAGTACTTC
TRBJ2-7 | 15 | TRBV11-2 | few | TRBD1 | CASSLTGGYVYEQYF | TGTGCCAGCAGCTTAACAGGGGGCTACGTCTACGAGCAGTACTTC
TRBJ1-1 | 11 | TRBV2 | - | - | CASGMNTEAFF | TGTGCCAGCGGTATGAACACTGAAGCTTTCTTT